These 32 T cell receptor beta chains originate from one sample sequenced in a study of blood T cells in healthy people across ages. Using a J-beta primer mix together with a sample-barcoded 5' primer, a second PCR was run for about 6 to 12 cycles. TCRdb recomputed calls from the 5' RACE reads with MiXCR, one row per CDR3 protein. The table lists 1.5 million to 2 million distinct CDR3 sequences, approximately 50% of them singletons. The sample consisted of blood. The receptor set was obtained from a woman in her forties in good health.

This clonotype occurred a few times. J is TRBJ2-7 and V is TRBV20-1; 7 bases are a match to TRBD1. Germline assignment: CDR1 DFQATT and CDR2 SNEGSKA (reference sequence). J gave up 2 bases and V 5 bases, and 9 bases lay outside the gene matches. The CDR3 runs to 14 residues. In nucleotides, the CDR3 is TGCAGTGCTCCTCTGGACAGGCCCCCCTACGAGCAGTACTTC. It translates to CSAPLDRPPYEQYF.

The chain uses TRBV6-6 and TRBJ2-1, with TRBD1 identical over 11 bases. With V trimmed by 5 bases and J by 9 bases, 6 bases remained unmatched. Germline V gene data show CDR1 as MNHNY and CDR2 as SVGAGI (reference sequence). The length of the CDR3 is 14 residues. The CDR3, as DNA: TGTGCCAGCAGTACCGGACAGGGGGCTGGTGAGCAGTTCTTC. It specifies CASSTGQGAGEQFF.

This chain connects TRBV20-1 to TRBJ2-1; TRBD1 matches 7 bases. The J call may be in error: the DNA end matches TRBJ2-7 better. CDR3 length equals 13 residues. The V gene's germline CDR1 is DFQATT and CDR2 SNEGSKA (reference sequence). The CDR3 reads CSATQGTGNEQYF. CDR3 DNA: TGCAGTGCTACACAGGGGACGGGCAATGAGCAGTACTTC.

The rearrangement uses TRBV20-1 and TRBJ1-4; D is ambiguous. CDR1 is DFQATT and CDR2 is SNEGSKA in the germline V gene (reference sequence). The V and J ends lost 3 bases and 8 bases respectively, with 13 bases between them. This CDR3 has 13 amino acids. CDR3 DNA: TGCAGTGCTAGGCCCCCGGGTTTCGAAAAACTGTTTTTT. It yields the protein CSARPPGFEKLFF.

This clonotype was counted many times. The chain recombines TRBV13 with TRBJ2-5; 9 nucleotides align to TRBD1. The end of the DNA aligns better with TRBJ2-7, so the J call may be wrong. The CDR3 loop spans 13 amino acids. Germline-derived CDR1 and CDR2 are PRHDT and FYEKMQ (reference sequence). The CDR3 DNA is TGTGCCAGCAGCCGAACAGGGGGCGACGAGCAGTACTTC. Translating it yields CASSRTGGDEQYF.

The chain links TRBV6-5 to TRBJ1-1, with 10 positions matching TRBD1. Trimming cost V 2 bases and J 6 bases; bases outside gene matches: 3. This CDR3 is 14 amino acids long. Germline CDR1 MNHEY, CDR2 SVGAGI. The CDR3, as DNA: TGTGCCAGCAGTTACGGGACAGGGGCCGCTGAAGCTTTCTTT. Encoded protein: CASSYGTGAAEAFF.

V usage is TRBV11-2 and J usage is TRBJ2-7; 10 bases are a match to TRBD2. In germline, CDR1 is SGHAT, CDR2 FQNNGV. V dropped 1 base and J dropped 6; count of bases not matched to a gene: 18. The CDR3 runs to 19 residues. CDR3 sequence (DNA): TGTGCCAGCAGCTTAGTACCGCTAGCGGGGGTGATAGTGTTAGGCGAGCAGTACTTC. As protein: CASSLVPLAGVIVLGEQYF.

V gene TRBV6-5 combines with J gene TRBJ1-6; D is uncertain. CDR1 and CDR2 from the germline V gene are MNHEY and SVGAGI. The length of the CDR3 is 12 residues. V dropped 6 bases and J dropped 13 bases, with 13 bases sitting between them. CDR3 nucleotide sequence: TGTGCCAGCAGGGACCCAAAATTTCCCCTCCACTTT. Its protein product is CASRDPKFPLHF.

This chain connects TRBV9 to TRBJ2-3; 11 nucleotides match TRBD2. The germline gives CDR1 SGDLS, CDR2 YYNGEE. The V and J ends lost 5 bases and 4 bases, in that order; junction bases with no gene match: 9. This CDR3 has 16 residues. The CDR3 region is CASRSTSGGRADTQYF. CDR3 coding DNA: TGTGCCAGCAGGTCTACTAGCGGGGGAAGGGCAGATACGCAGTATTTT.

This chain links TRBV5-1 with TRBJ2-1, with 14 bases fitting TRBD2. V shed 4 bases, J shed 12 bases, and the junction held 9 bases outside the gene matches. The CDR3 runs to 15 residues. CDR1 is SGHRS, CDR2 YFSETQ, per germline. In DNA form, the CDR3 reads TGCGCCAGCAGCCCGACTAGCGGGGGGGCCAAAGGGCAGTTCTTC. Translating gives CASSPTSGGAKGQFF.

This chain links TRBV6-6 with TRBJ1-5; D unclear. The V and J ends lost 6 bases and 2 bases respectively, with 14 bases between them. The V gene's germline CDR1 is MNHNY and CDR2 SVGAGI (reference sequence). The CDR3 contains 15 residues. The CDR3 reads CASRKGPGGNQPQHF. In nucleotides, the CDR3 is TGTGCCAGCAGGAAGGGCCCTGGGGGCAATCAGCCCCAGCATTTT.

V is TRBV28 and J is TRBJ2-5; D might be TRBD1 or TRBD2, each matching 5 bases. The CDR3 totals 16 residues. V lost 4 bases, J lost 2 bases, and 17 bases lay in between. Per germline, CDR1 MDHEN and CDR2 SYDVKM. The CDR3 sequence: CASSSIGRDPQETQYF. CDR3 in DNA: TGTGCCAGCAGTTCCATTGGCAGGGACCCTCAAGAGACCCAGTACTTC. Complete variable domain (other parts from reference TRBV28 and TRBJ2-5): DVKVTQSSRYLVKRTGEKVFLECVQDMDHENMFWYRQDPGLGLRLIYFSYDVKMKEKGDIPEGYSVSREKKERFSLILESASTNQTSMYLCASSSIGRDPQETQYFGPGTRLLVL.

V usage is TRBV4-1 and J usage is TRBJ2-7; a possible D gene is TRBD1 (5 bases). Germline V gives CDR1 MGHRA, CDR2 YSYEKL. V was clipped by 1 base and J by 4 bases, with 14 bases between them. This CDR3 spans 15 amino acids. CDR3 loop: CASSQGLGRVYEQYF. The DNA of the CDR3 is TGCGCCAGCAGCCAAGGCCTGGGCAGGGTTTACGAGCAGTACTTC.

CDR3 sequence (DNA): TGTGCCAGCAGCCATCAGCGGGGGGCAACGGACAATGAGCAGTTCTTC. This sequence encodes CASSHQRGATDNEQFF. This sequence joins TRBV4-2 and TRBJ2-1; 9 bases agree with TRBD2. Germline V gives CDR1 LGHNA, CDR2 YNFKEQ. The CDR3 runs 16 residues. Trimming took 3 bases from V and 5 from J; bases not matched to a gene: 8.

This chain links TRBV20-1 with TRBJ2-4; TRBD2 matches at 8 bases. Germline V CDR1 and CDR2: DFQATT, SNEGSKA (reference sequence). The J segment lost 9 bases and the V segment lost 0 bases, leaving 10 bases of the junction unmatched. The CDR3 totals 15 residues. The CDR3 spells CSARDQRLAGGIQYF. CDR3 bases: TGCAGTGCTAGAGATCAACGGCTAGCGGGCGGCATTCAGTACTTC.

The J gene is TRBJ2-1, the V gene TRBV24-1, with unresolved D. The V end lost 5 bases, the J end lost 5 bases, and 9 bases lay between the germline ends. Germline V CDR1 and CDR2: KGHDR, SFDVKD. This CDR3 is built from 13 residues. The CDR3 region has the DNA TGTGCCACCAGTGTAACACCCAACAATGAGCAGTTCTTC. Translated: CATSVTPNNEQFF.

V usage is TRBV6-2 or TRBV6-3 and J usage is TRBJ1-2, with D tentatively TRBD1 (6 bases). CDR1 and CDR2 from the germline V gene are MNHEY and SVGEGT. The length of the CDR3 is 14 residues. Trimming cost V 6 bases and J 3 bases, with 14 bases left between them. The CDR3 DNA reads TGTGCCAGCAGGAACAGGGATCGCGACTATGGCTACACCTTC. It encodes CASRNRDRDYGYTF.

In the case of this clonotype: Germline and junction disagree at one end, which may indicate a read error. This chain connects TRBV4-1 to TRBJ2-5, with 13 nucleotides matching TRBD2. The length of the CDR3 is 20 residues. Germline assignment: CDR1 MGHRA and CDR2 YSYEKL. DNA of the CDR3: TGCGCCAGCGGCCATCATGGACTAGCGGGGGACCCTAGGCCCAAGGAGACCCAGTACTTC. Translated: CASGHHGLAGDPRPKETQYF.

The CDR3 sequence: CASNQGRTGELFF. The CDR3 bases are TGTGCCAGCAACCAAGGACGCACCGGGGAGCTGTTTTTT. The rearrangement uses TRBV6-2 or TRBV6-3 and TRBJ2-2; D call uncertain. Germline V gene sequence: CDR1 MNHEY, CDR2 SVGEGT. Trimming left V 7 bases short and J 4 bases short, with 10 bases between. The CDR3 length is 13 residues.

The chain employs TRBV4-2 and TRBJ1-4, with D unresolved. V lost 3 bases, J lost 3 bases, and 8 bases lay in between. The CDR3 runs to 14 residues. CDR1 is LGHNA and CDR2 is YNFKEQ in the germline V gene. The DNA for the CDR3 is TGTGCCAGCAGCCAGAGGGCTGCTAATGAAAAACTGTTTTTT. Its protein product is CASSQRAANEKLFF.

The count of this clonotype is one. This rearrangement joins TRBV15 to TRBJ2-3, with 8 bases that match TRBD1. V lost 1 base and J lost 2; bases outside the gene matches: 2. Germline CDR1 and CDR2: LNHNV and YYDKDF (reference sequence). The CDR3 totals 15 residues. CDR3 in amino acids: CATSRGDRNTDTQYF. The CDR3 region has the DNA TGTGCCACCAGCAGAGGGGACAGGAACACAGATACGCAGTATTTT. The full variable domain, completed using reference TRBV15 and TRBJ2-3, is DAMVIQNPRYQVTQFGKPVTLSCSQTLNHNVMYWYQQKSSQAPKLLFHYYDKDFNNEADTPDNFQSRRPNTSFCFLDIRSPGLGDTAMYLCATSRGDRNTDTQYFGPGTRLTVL.

V usage is TRBV9 and J usage is TRBJ1-2; weak D call: TRBD1 (5 bases). The CDR3 length is 14 residues. CDR1 and CDR2 (germline): SGDLS, YYNGEE. With 3 bases removed from V and 8 bases from J, the gap between germline ends came to 17 bases. The CDR3 coding sequence is TGTGCCAGCAGCGCACACCGAAGCAGGGAAGGCTACACCTTC. Protein sequence: CASSAHRSREGYTF. The full variable domain, in which reference TRBV9 and TRBJ1-2 provide the parts outside the CDR3, is DSGVTQTPKHLITATGQRVTLRCSPRSGDLSVYWYQQSLDQGLQFLIQYYNGEERAKGNILERFSAQQFPDLHSELNLSSLELGDSALYFCASSAHRSREGYTFGSGTRLTVV.

This rearrangement joins TRBV2 to TRBJ2-1; D is perhaps TRBD1 (6 bases). Germline V CDR1 and CDR2: SNHLY, FYNNEI. This CDR3 is 16 amino acids long. V shed 7 bases and J shed 2 bases, with 18 bases lying between them. In DNA, the CDR3 is TGTGCCAGCACCCGTGAGACAGGATGGACCTACAATGAGCAGTTCTTC. Translating it yields CASTRETGWTYNEQFF.

This clonotype was found a few times. The chain employs TRBV5-1 and TRBJ2-5, with D tentatively TRBD2 (5 bases). The CDR3 is made up of 13 amino acids. Between the trimmed V and J ends, which lost 4 bases and 4 bases, there was a span of 11 bases. Per the germline V gene, CDR1 is SGHRS and CDR2 is YFSETQ. CDR3 sequence (DNA): TGCGCCAGCAGCCTTTTCGAGGGAGAGACCCAGTACTTC. It codes for CASSLFEGETQYF.

The gene calls are TRBV12-5 and TRBJ2-7; TRBD1 aligns across 9 bases. CDR3 length: 16 amino acids. Germline V gene sequence: CDR1 LGHNT, CDR2 FRNRAP. The trim removed 0 bases at V and 4 bases at J, leaving 7 bases unmatched. The CDR3 nucleotides are TGTGCTAGTGGTTTGGTCGGGGACAGGGAACGGTACGAGCAGTACTTC. Protein: CASGLVGDRERYEQYF.

V is TRBV4-2 and J is TRBJ2-1; D gene uncertain. Matching the DNA end better, TRBJ2-7 makes the J call doubtful. Germline assignment: CDR1 LGHNA and CDR2 YNFKEQ. CDR3 size: 12 residues. The CDR3 region has the DNA TGTGCCAGCAGCCGACCCTACAATGAGCAGTACTTC. This encodes CASSRPYNEQYF.

The chain couples TRBV6-5 to TRBJ2-1; no reliable D call. V was clipped by 7 bases and J by 7 bases, with 11 bases between them. Germline V gene sequence: CDR1 MNHEY, CDR2 SVGAGI. The CDR3 sequence is 12 residues long. CDR3 protein: CASNSMVNEQFF. CDR3 nucleotides: TGTGCCAGCAACTCGATGGTGAATGAGCAGTTCTTC.

The chain carries TRBV10-3 and TRBJ2-1, with unresolved D. CDR1 ENHRY and CDR2 SYGVKD come from the germline V gene. Trimming stripped 4 bases from V and 7 bases from J, with 11 bases between. The CDR3 runs to 13 residues. CDR3 sequence reads: CAISGGLLNEQFF. Written as DNA, the CDR3 is TGTGCCATCAGTGGGGGTCTGTTAAATGAGCAGTTCTTC.

The table lists this clonotype with a few counts. The chain combines TRBV24-1 with TRBJ2-5; D is possibly TRBD2 (5 bases). The germline CDR1 and CDR2 sequences are KGHDR and SFDVKD. Trimming shortened V by 1 base and J by 4 bases, and 9 bases separated the two germline ends. This CDR3 contains 14 residues. CDR3 sequence: CATSDFEGIETQYF. The CDR3 coding sequence is TGTGCCACCAGTGATTTCGAGGGAATAGAGACCCAGTACTTC.

In this sample, this clonotype turned up once. The chain carries TRBV25-1 and TRBJ1-1, with D uncertain. V gave up 5 bases and J gave up 7 bases, with 11 bases separating them. Germline V gene lookup returns CDR1 MGHDK and CDR2 SYGVNS. The CDR3 sequence is 12 residues long. CDR3 sequence reads: CASSRRRDEAFF. CDR3 in DNA: TGTGCCAGCAGTCGCAGAAGGGATGAAGCTTTCTTT. Filled out from reference TRBV25-1 and TRBJ1-1, the complete variable domain reads EADIYQTPRYLVIGTGKKITLECSQTMGHDKMYWYQQDPGMELHLIHYSYGVNSTEKGDLSSESTVSRIRTEHFPLTLESARPSHTSQYLCASSRRRDEAFFGQGTRLTVV.

This clonotype was recorded only once. This chain uses TRBV15 with TRBJ1-3, with 9 bases identical to TRBD1. CDR3 length equals 16 residues. CDR1 LNHNV and CDR2 YYDKDF come from the germline V gene (reference sequence). Germline trimming cut 0 bases from V and 2 bases from J; bases unmatched to any gene: 2. For the CDR3, the DNA is TGTGCCACCAGCAGAGAACGACAGGGGGCTGGAAACACCATATATTTT. It codes for CATSRERQGAGNTIYF.

This sequence joins TRBV12-3 or TRBV12-4 and TRBJ2-4, with D possibly TRBD2 on 5 matching bases. CDR3 length: 13 residues. The V gene lost 4 bases and the J gene lost 14 bases, with 18 bases spanning the gap. The CDR3 coding sequence is TGTGCCAGCAGTTCCATAGGCGGGCAGGCAGAGTACTTC. It specifies CASSSIGGQAEYF.